The present entry profiles one T cell receptor (beta chain) with its context. This sample is drawn from a study of T cell changes during pregnancy in multiple sclerosis. Generated by immunoSEQ multiplex PCR, the TCRdb table keeps only in-frame clones and is missing some. The sample includes more than 55,000 clones, 92% of them seen just once. Germline trimming cut 4 bases from V and 0 bases from J; bases unmatched to any gene: 1. There are 14 residues in the CDR3. The germline gives CDR1 SGHRS, CDR2 YFSETQ. The sequenced sample was peripheral blood, obtained in the first trimester of pregnancy. The origin of this receptor is a female donor in good health, enrolled as a control in a pregnancy study. J is TRBJ2-1 and V is TRBV5-1, with 7 bases fitting TRBD1. The CDR3 bases are TGCGCCAGCAGCCGGGACAGCTCCTACAATGAGCAGTTCTTC. This encodes CASSRDSSYNEQFF.